Described below is a single T cell receptor beta chain sequence and its context. This CDR3 has 14 residues. Between the trimmed V and J ends, which lost 1 base and 5 bases, there was a span of 7 bases. Germline V gives CDR1 SGHDT, CDR2 YYEEEE. Sequencing was performed with immunoSEQ multiplex PCR; in TCRdb, only in-frame clones are kept and a portion is missing. The data contain hundreds of thousands of clones, more than 75% of them seen just once; the ten biggest clones take up roughly 3.1%. The sample belongs to a study of Ad26.COV2.S vaccination and SARS-CoV-2 variants. Study-wide context: Donor was one of the participants in the Ad26.COV2.S arm of the COV1001 trial. The authors gave Ad26.COV2.S intramuscularly, either once or twice 56 days apart.

Treatment defined: about 20 received Ad26.COV2.S at low or high dose, single or two shots; about 5 received placebo; per-sample allocation not given. After the first vaccine or placebo injection, samples were drawn on day 63. Adults aged 18-55 years in Boston included the donor. This chain uses TRBV5-6 with TRBJ1-6; D is ambiguous. The receptor was isolated from a person aged 18-65 years who received the Ad26.COV2.S COVID-19 vaccine or a placebo. The sequences come from peripheral blood, collected in a trial of Ad26.COV2.S vaccine versus placebo. This CDR3 is CASSLWADNSPLHF. The CDR3 DNA reads as TGTGCCAGCAGCTTGTGGGCCGATAATTCACCCCTCCACTTT.